The entry that follows covers one T cell receptor beta chain sequence. The entry originates in a study of blood T cell repertoires in COVID-19. Recruitment covered under 25 US areas and drew participants whose ages spanned roughly 18 to 89 years. Only in-frame clones appear in the TCRdb table, and some are missing; sequencing was by immunoSEQ multiplex PCR. The table lists about 270,000 clones, approximately 90% of them singletons, with 2% to 2.5% in the top ten. Germline values: CDR1 MGHDK, CDR2 SYGVNS. CDR3 size: 12 residues. V was pared by 1 base and J by 7 bases, with 5 bases between. The specimen sequenced was PBMCs or T cells enriched from blood (not recorded which). V gene TRBV25-1 combines with J gene TRBJ1-3; D call uncertain. The origin of this receptor is a woman aged 40 to 50 with acute COVID-19. The CDR3 spells CASSEWSNTIYF. The CDR3 DNA is TGTGCCAGCAGTGAATGGAGTAACACCATATATTTT.